This T cell receptor beta chain comes out of a study of T cells in Graves' hyperthyroidism and ophthalmopathy. Study observations and caveats: Expanded thyroid clonotypes (above 0.001) were mostly also found in blood.

This clonotype was seen once. The antigen is unknown. The CDR3 length is 13 residues. Germline V lookup: CDR1 LGHDT, CDR2 YNNKEL (reference sequence). V gave up 4 bases and J gave up 10 bases; unmatched junction bases: 7. Aged 18 to 65, the patients had hyperthyroidism that was newly diagnosed and had lasted under 2 months. PBMCs were sourced from approximately 9 ml fresh peripheral blood. Regions amplified from RNA transcripts were the TCR beta CDR3 regions. First-round RT-PCR with HTBI primers amplified the TCR CDR3 region. TCRdb re-called the multiplex PCR reads through MiXCR, storing one row per CDR3 protein. The data hold 300,000 to 400,000 distinct CDR3 sequences, with around a fifth observed a single time.

The chain has TRBV3-1 and TRBJ1-2, with 9 nucleotides matching TRBD1. This receptor was identified in a woman aged 45-65 years with Graves' hyperthyroidism. The material sequenced was blood. CDR3 loop: CASSLRTGVYYTF. The CDR3 DNA reads TGTGCCAGCAGCCTTCGGACAGGGGTTTACTACACCTTC.